Listed below are T cell receptor beta chains from one sample, sequenced in a study of CD8 T cells in Susac syndrome. TCRdb analysed the immunoSEQ multiplex PCR reads with MiXCR anew, one entry per CDR3 protein. The sample contains about 60,000 distinct CDR3 sequences, over 85% of which appear only once. The sample was CD8+ T cells from PBMCs. The receptors derive from a human donor in good health. Each CDR3 is given with its conserved first and last residue. The order of the fields is clone size, V gene, D gene, J gene, CDR3 DNA, CDR3 protein. A D gene is named only where the DNA matches it firmly. Size is stated for part of the rows, as once, few or many counts, or as a class when the clone is expanded.

>NA|TRBV2|NA|TRBJ2-2
TGTGCCAGCAGTGAAGAGACCGCCGGGGAGCTGTTTTTT
CASSEETAGELFF
>few|TRBV12-3/TRBV12-4|NA|TRBJ2-7
TGTGCCAGCAGTTTAGGCCTCTACGAGCAGTACTTC
CASSLGLYEQYF
>NA|TRBV29-1|TRBD1|TRBJ1-2
TGCAGCGTTGACGGACAGGGACATGGCTACACCTTC
CSVDGQGHGYTF
>NA|TRBV10-2|NA|TRBJ2-7
TGCGCCAGCAGTAGGGCTCGCACCTACGAGCAGTACTTC
CASSRARTYEQYF
>NA|TRBV10-3|TRBD2|TRBJ2-3
TGTGCCATCAGTGAATCTAGCGGGGGGCGCCCAGATACGCAGTATTTT
CAISESSGGRPDTQYF
>NA|TRBV27|TRBD2|TRBJ2-3
TGTGCCAGCAGTCCCCTTTGGAGCGGGGGCATCACAGATACGCAGTATTTT
CASSPLWSGGITDTQYF
>once|TRBV5-6|NA|TRBJ2-3
TGTGCCAGCAGCTTGGGCCGGATAGGAGATACGCAGTATTTT
CASSLGRIGDTQYF
>NA|TRBV19|NA|TRBJ2-7
TGTGCCAGTAGTGACAGCCCCTACGAGCAGTACTTC
CASSDSPYEQYF
>NA|TRBV7-7|TRBD1|TRBJ2-1
TGTGCCAGCAGCTTAGTGACAGGGGCCTACAATGAGCAGTTCTTC
CASSLVTGAYNEQFF
>NA|TRBV18|NA|TRBJ2-7
TGTGCCAGCTCACCACTGGCGGGCTCCTACGAGCAGTACTTC
CASSPLAGSYEQYF
>NA|TRBV7-8|TRBD1|TRBJ2-1
TGTGCCAGCAGCCAGGGGGCGGGGACTGGGAATGAGCAGTTCTTC
CASSQGAGTGNEQFF
>few|TRBV6-5|NA|TRBJ1-2
TGTGCCAGCAGTTATTATGTGAGGACCTATGGCTACACCTTC
CASSYYVRTYGYTF
>NA|TRBV7-3|TRBD1|TRBJ2-2
TGTGCCAGCAGCTTACCCCGGGACAGGGGCGACACCGGGGAGCTGTTTTTT
CASSLPRDRGDTGELFF
>NA|TRBV28|TRBD2|TRBJ2-7
TGTGCCAGCAGTTTAGGGACTAGCGGGCTCCAAGGCCACGAGCAGTACTTC
CASSLGTSGLQGHEQYF
>NA|TRBV19|NA|TRBJ2-7
TGTGCCAGTAGTCCGCGGGACGGTTCCTACGAGCAGTACTTC
CASSPRDGSYEQYF
>NA|TRBV27|TRBD2|TRBJ2-5
TGTGCCAGCAGTTTTTGGGCCAGCGGGGGGACCAAAGAGACCCAGTACTTC
CASSFWASGGTKETQYF
>NA|TRBV14|NA|TRBJ1-1
TGTGCCAGCAGCCAATTTCACGGGGGTTGGGGCACTGAAGCTTTCTTT
CASSQFHGGWGTEAFF
>NA|TRBV7-6|NA|TRBJ2-3
TGTGCCAGCAGCTTAGGGGGCGTAAGCCGGAGCACAGATACGCAGTATTTT
CASSLGGVSRSTDTQYF
>NA|TRBV5-1|TRBD1|TRBJ2-1
TGCGCCAGCAGCCTATCAGGGGGCTACTACAATGAGCAGTTCTTC
CASSLSGGYYNEQFF
>once|TRBV10-3|TRBD2|TRBJ2-5
TGTGCCATCAGTGACCAGCAGCCGAGCGGGGGGCCCGGGGAGACCCAGTACTTC
CAISDQQPSGGPGETQYF
>NA|TRBV10-3|NA|TRBJ1-2
TGTGCCATCAGTGAGCCCACAGGGAAACTCCTCTATGGCTACACCTTC
CAISEPTGKLLYGYTF
>NA|TRBV28|NA|TRBJ1-1
TGTGCCAGCAGTTTTTCGTTGGACGTCATGAACACTGAAGCTTTCTTT
CASSFSLDVMNTEAFF
>NA|TRBV11-2|NA|TRBJ2-2
TGTGCCAGCAGCTTAGTCAGCGGGTCGGCCGGGGAGCTGTTTTTT
CASSLVSGSAGELFF
>NA|TRBV24-1|NA|TRBJ2-3
TGTGCCACCAGTGACTCCATCCTGGACTACACAGATACGCAGTATTTT
CATSDSILDYTDTQYF
>NA|TRBV7-8|NA|TRBJ2-6
TGTGCCAGCAGCTTCGTCCTCTCTGGGGCCAACGTCCTGACTTTC
CASSFVLSGANVLTF
>NA|TRBV4-2|NA|TRBJ2-7
TGTGCCAGCAGCCAAGTCCCGACAGCGCCGGTGGTGGAGCAGTACTTC
CASSQVPTAPVVEQYF
>NA|TRBV10-3|TRBD1|TRBJ2-2
TGTGCCATCAGTGAAGATCCGGGACAGGGGGCGCGGGGCACCGGGGAGCTGTTTTTT
CAISEDPGQGARGTGELFF
>NA|TRBV29-1|NA|TRBJ1-2
TGCAGCGTTGGGTGGGCGACCGCCGACTACACCTTC
CSVGWATADYTF
>NA|TRBV5-1|NA|TRBJ2-1
TGCGCCAGCAGCTTAGCGGTCCTTTCCTACAATGAGCAGTTCTTC
CASSLAVLSYNEQFF
>NA|TRBV6-6|NA|TRBJ2-7
TGTGCCAGCAGTTACTCGTCAGGGGGGACCTACGAGCAGTACTTC
CASSYSSGGTYEQYF
>NA|TRBV4-2|NA|TRBJ2-1
TGTGCCAGCAGCCAAGAGGAGGGACGGACCTACAATGAGCAGTTCTTC
CASSQEEGRTYNEQFF
>NA|TRBV27|NA|TRBJ2-3
TGTGCCAGCAGTTACGTTGAGGGGGATACGCAGTATTTT
CASSYVEGDTQYF
>NA|TRBV6-1|NA|TRBJ1-4
TGTGCCAGTCGCACTAATGAAAAACTGTTTTTT
CASRTNEKLFF
>NA|TRBV7-9|NA|TRBJ2-1
TGTGCCAGCAGCCAAACTCAGGAGAGCTCCTACAATGAGCAGTTCTTC
CASSQTQESSYNEQFF
>NA|TRBV19|NA|TRBJ2-2
TGTGCCAGTAGTAACAGCAACACCGGGGAGCTGTTTTTT
CASSNSNTGELFF
>NA|TRBV6-1|NA|TRBJ1-5
TGTGCCAGCAGTAAGGACAGCGGTGCTCATCAGCCCCAGCATTTT
CASSKDSGAHQPQHF
>NA|TRBV5-4|NA|TRBJ1-2
TGTGCCAGCAGCGGGGGGAAATGGGATGGCTACACCTTC
CASSGGKWDGYTF
>NA|TRBV13|TRBD2|TRBJ2-3
TGTGCCAGCAGCCGCCTCCTAGCGGGAAGCACAGATACGCAGTATTTT
CASSRLLAGSTDTQYF
>NA|TRBV7-2|NA|TRBJ1-6
TGTGCCAGCAGCTTAGGGACAGATAATTCACCCCTCCACTTT
CASSLGTDNSPLHF
>NA|TRBV11-2|NA|TRBJ2-7
TGTGCCAGCAGCTTAGTCTCAGGGTGGGATTACGAGCAGTACTTC
CASSLVSGWDYEQYF
>once|TRBV29-1|NA|TRBJ1-2
TGCAGCGTCGTATTTGAGGGGAACTATGGCTACACCTTC
CSVVFEGNYGYTF
>NA|TRBV2|NA|TRBJ2-1
TGTGCCAGCAGTGAAGCCGATACAGGGTCCTATCCCAATGAGCAGTTCTTC
CASSEADTGSYPNEQFF
>NA|TRBV30|TRBD1|TRBJ2-3
TGTGCCTGGAGTAGGACAGGGGCGAGCACAGATACGCAGTATTTT
CAWSRTGASTDTQYF
>NA|TRBV29-1|NA|TRBJ1-2
TGCAGCGTTGAAGAACAAGAACAGCTTACTGGCTACACCTTC
CSVEEQEQLTGYTF
>NA|TRBV28|NA|TRBJ1-1
TGTGCCAGCAGTTTTTATTCTCGGGGGGCTTTCTTT
CASSFYSRGAFF
>NA|TRBV9|NA|TRBJ2-7
TGTGCCAGCAGCGTAATGGCAGGCGGACTCCTCGAGCAGTACTTC
CASSVMAGGLLEQYF